The source of this T cell receptor (beta chain) is a study of cytomegalovirus exposure and HLA in healthy donors (dated by TCRdb to the late 2010s). With regard to the full study: An earlier analysis of roughly 630 of the donors reported about 250 Gb of sequence data and some 120 million unique TCR beta sequences from 150 million to 200 million T cells. To study patterns of TCR occurrence, a later analysis re-analyzed previously published TCR beta repertoires from just over 650 donors and added high-resolution HLA genotyping. An early release covering 550 to 700 HLA-typed donors comprised approximately 290 gigabases of sequencing data and around 85 million unique TCR sequences. The later analysis used no new phenotypic data to find candidate immune exposures, relying instead on TCR beta sequences and their occurrence across donors. The genetic ancestry cluster associated with self-reported Caucasian donors included about 81% of the 300 to 400 genotyped donors. The aim of the study was to test whether cataloging public T cell receptors could identify signatures of past pathogen exposure. Donor age, sex, ethnicity and CMV serostatus were compiled together with the repertoire data. To predict cytomegalovirus infection status, the study brought together high-throughput TCR immunosequencing, statistical association of individual TCRs with disease status, and machine learning. In addition to the first cohort of 666 subjects, a separate validation cohort of under 150 different subjects was used. HLA typing included class I and class II loci at four-digit resolution. Using immunosequencing, the study profiled T cell repertoires from 666 subjects and related those repertoires to cytomegalovirus serostatus. A later genetic analysis used genome-wide SNP genotypes for about 55% of the 666 donors, treating that subset as a discovery cohort. Because of strong linkage in the cohort, four or five DR-DQ haplotypes were treated as single units for association and clustering. Typing coverage differed by locus: A, B, C, DRB1 and DQB1 were typed in roughly 629-630 donors, DQA1 in roughly 500, DPA1 in some 600, and DPB1 in roughly 450. Among 398 genotyped donors of the cohort, an average of approximately 220,000 unique TCR beta nucleotide sequences was sequenced per donor, of which 15% to 20% were non-productive. An earlier analysis of some 600 of the donors applied high-throughput TCR beta sequencing to assess whether each TCR beta V gene segment acted as functional or pseudogenic. All discovery cohort repertoires had been generated on a single sequencing platform.

Points the paper makes about the study in general: Across donors, most TCR sequences were observed very rarely, whereas some public TCRs were present in many individuals. It was suggested by the authors that the approach could potentially be generalized to other disease states and immunological phenotypes. A cluster of highly shared sequence variants was judged likely to be a technical artifact of the sequencing pipeline. Because HLA typing was missing for some donors at each locus, association tests included only the typed subset. A few of the identified cytomegalovirus-associated TCR beta chains were confirmed in vitro to be specific for cytomegalovirus antigens. For the cohort, immune exposure information was limited to CMV serostatus. In a later analysis, several top co-occurrence clusters were reported to appear linked to parvovirus B19, influenza, CMV and Epstein-Barr virus. In a later analysis, the rate of TCR association differed among HLA loci, with DRB1 alleles having the most associated TCRs and HLA-C alleles having the fewest. Roughly uniform sequencing depth across donors was assumed in presence/absence analyses, although this assumption may not hold. V-gene and J-gene trimming of TCR beta chains was associated with a missense DCLRE1C variant in a later genetic analysis, and the association was replicated in an independent cohort. A later analysis associated 15,000 to 20,000 TCR beta sequences with specific HLA alleles at a false discovery rate of 0.05. Compared with the roughly 670-donor mean, donors in an Asian-associated ancestry cluster had fewer N-insertions in productive TCRs, according to a later genetic analysis. A later analysis found that most CMV-associated TCR beta chains appeared HLA-restricted, with HLA associations seemingly driven largely by CMV exposure. Because counts were too low, about 18 rarely observed V segments, including chromosome 9 orphons, were excluded from the earlier analysis of 587 of the donors. In both the original and validation cohorts, the classifier was reported to diagnose cytomegalovirus status with high specificity and sensitivity. Linkage disequilibrium might explain the correlated functional status among segregating V segments, but an unknown experimental factor could not be ruled out. A later analysis found that HLA-associated TCR beta chains were more clonally expanded and had lower generation probabilities than equally common non-associated chains. In an earlier analysis of about 600 of the donors, most TCR beta V segments appeared in productive rearrangements about 90% or about 30% of the time, broadly matching IMGT annotations. In this cohort, only TCR beta chains were sequenced, and detectable features were limited by the absence of alpha or paired-chain data. Strong co-occurrence of HLA alleles, especially DR and DQ, made assigning TCR associations to individual alleles difficult. A further reported finding was that TCR beta sequences accurately predicted the HLA-A and HLA-B alleles for most subjects in the first cohort. The study gave a list of 150 to 200 TCR beta chains associated with cytomegalovirus. Some IMGT-functional V segments, including TRBV6-2 and TRBV6-3, could not be told apart with the 87-base-pair reads, so those segments were excluded.

The library was obtained by the immunoSEQ multiplex PCR assay. A mixture of 60 forward primers for TCR Vbeta segments and 13 reverse primers for TCR Jbeta segments was used in the multiplex PCR. A multiplex PCR assay on genomic DNA amplified the CDR3 region of rearranged TCR beta genes. Amplified TCR beta libraries were sequenced as 87-base-pair reads on the Illumina HiSeq System. The study's processing was this. Across the 500 to 850 repertoires, a later analysis counted about 81 million unique TCR beta chains, approximately 12 million of which were shared by at least two donors. A nearest-neighbor algorithm error-corrected the raw reads and collapsed the reads into unique sequences, merging closely related sequences to remove PCR and sequencing errors. To assign V, D and J gene segments, CDR3 sequences were aligned to IMGT reference sequences. For a sequence to be retained, at least a six-nucleotide match to both a V gene segment and a J gene segment was required. A rearrangement counted as productive if the CDR3 had no stop codons and remained in frame with V and J, and every other rearrangement counted as non-productive. CDR3 was defined according to IMGT convention as the region running from the second conserved V-encoded cysteine to the conserved J-encoded phenylalanine. Sequences without an unambiguous match to a single V gene segment were excluded from the earlier analysis of over 500 of the donors. In an earlier analysis of approximately 500 of the donors, a V segment was called functional when productive rearrangements were above 56.7%, and segregating when the standard deviation between donors exceeded 5%. A statistical classification framework was developed to diagnose cytomegalovirus status using the catalog of TCR beta chain sequences. A later analysis assigned V and J genes by comparing TCR nucleotide sequences with IMGT/GENE-DB human TR gene sequences. Using the TCRdist pipeline, a later analysis assigned CDR3 sequences along with most-parsimonious VDJ recombination scenarios. In a later analysis, every TCR beta chain was defined by the combination of its CDR3 amino acid sequence and its V-gene family, and reads without a unique V-gene family were dropped. In a later analysis, 500 to 700 highly shared, low-generation-probability nucleotide sequences were removed to address suspected cross-contamination and a sequencing artifact. In a later analysis, a clonal expansion index for each public chain was calculated from normalized within-repertoire ranks of inferred template counts. Generation probabilities in a later analysis came from a VDJ recombination model fitted to out-of-frame rearrangements, and those results were checked against IGoR. In a later analysis, hypergeometric tests were used to score TCR-TCR, TCR-HLA and TCR-CMV co-occurrence, with a repertoire-size bias correction applied to TCR pairs. A later analysis estimated false discovery rates by permuting HLA or CMV assignments 20 times. In a later analysis, co-occurring TCRs were grouped using DBSCAN, and TCRdist sequence similarity was added for clustering within HLA-allele-positive subsets. Repertoires with fewer than 30,000 or more than 120,000 public chains, plus five repertoires with anomalous nucleotide sharing, were excluded from co-occurrence clustering. TCRdb retrieved this table from immuneACCESS and kept in-frame rearrangements only. Not all clones are present; in checked studies, unresolved V genes account for under half, and no reason is known for the remainder. V, J and clone size are those of that table, while D and trimming were read from the DNA. This sample gives some 51,000 clones in total; roughly 77% of them show up just once. About 2.3% of the sample goes to the ten largest clones.

The CDR3 holds 15 amino acids from the cysteine to the phenylalanine. Only CDR3 DNA remains: 45 bases, in frame from the first base. Looking up the germline V gene (reference sequence) yields CDR1 SGHNT and CDR2 YYREEE. Trimmed from V: 3 bases; trimmed from J: 5 bases; junction bases lacking a gene match: 9. This clone was seen more than once but under ten times. Its antigen remains unidentified. Per-base quality was not reported, and no clone a single base away is much larger than it. In total, fewer than 750 healthy bone marrow donors made up the cohort. At the time of sampling, all cohort members were nominally healthy, though unrecorded immune exposures were likely present. The donor tested CMV seronegative and was one of the 352 seronegative cohort members. Each donor provided a peripheral blood sample, and peripheral blood mononuclear cells were used for TCR beta sequencing. The Qiagen DNeasy Blood Extraction Kit was used to extract genomic DNA from the blood cell samples.

This TCR was sampled from a female donor in good health and CMV-seronegative. Rearrangement joined TRBV5-4 to TRBJ1-2; 8 bases in the middle match TRBD1. The sample was PBMCs. The DNA sequence reads TGTGCCAGCAGCTCGACAGGGGACCTAACTTATGGCTACACCTTC. This yields the protein CASSSTGDLTYGYTF.